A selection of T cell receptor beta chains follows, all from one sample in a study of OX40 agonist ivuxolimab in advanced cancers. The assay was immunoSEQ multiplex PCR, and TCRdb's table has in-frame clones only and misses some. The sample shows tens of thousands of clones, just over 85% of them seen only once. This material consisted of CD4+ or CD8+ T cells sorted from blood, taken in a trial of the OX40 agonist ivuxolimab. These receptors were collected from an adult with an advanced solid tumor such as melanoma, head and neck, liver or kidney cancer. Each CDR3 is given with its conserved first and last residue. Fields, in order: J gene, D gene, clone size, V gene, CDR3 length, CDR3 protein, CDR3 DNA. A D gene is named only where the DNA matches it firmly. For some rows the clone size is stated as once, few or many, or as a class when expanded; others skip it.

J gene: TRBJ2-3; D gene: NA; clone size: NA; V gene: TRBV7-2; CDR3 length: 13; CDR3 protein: CASSSRRSDTQYF; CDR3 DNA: TGTGCCAGCAGCTCGAGACGCTCAGATACGCAGTATTTT
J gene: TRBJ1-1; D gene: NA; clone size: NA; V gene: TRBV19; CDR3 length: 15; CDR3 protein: CASKVTGSGDTEAFF; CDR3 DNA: TGTGCCAGTAAAGTTACAGGGTCCGGGGACACTGAAGCTTTCTTT
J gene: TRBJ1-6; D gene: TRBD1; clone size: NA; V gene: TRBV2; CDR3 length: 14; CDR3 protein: CASRTGGGNSPLHF; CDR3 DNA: TGTGCCAGCAGGACAGGGGGCGGTAATTCACCCCTCCACTTT
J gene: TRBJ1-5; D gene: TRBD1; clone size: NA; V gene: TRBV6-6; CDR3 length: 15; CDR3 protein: CASSRDRGRIQPQHF; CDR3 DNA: TGTGCCAGCAGTCGGGACAGGGGAAGAATTCAGCCCCAGCATTTT
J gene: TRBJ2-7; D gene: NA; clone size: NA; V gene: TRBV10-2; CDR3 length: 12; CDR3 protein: CASRDRSYEQYF; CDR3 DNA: TGCGCCAGCAGGGACCGCTCCTACGAGCAGTACTTC
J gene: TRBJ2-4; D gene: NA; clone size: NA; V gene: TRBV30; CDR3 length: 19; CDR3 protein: CAWSVLWGLEHSSKNIQYF; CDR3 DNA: TGTGCCTGGAGTGTACTCTGGGGATTGGAGCACAGCTCTAAAAACATTCAGTACTTC
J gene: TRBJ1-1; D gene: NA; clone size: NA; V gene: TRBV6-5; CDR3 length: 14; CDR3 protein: CASSRGGGGTEAFF; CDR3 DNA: TGTGCCAGCAGTCGGGGCGGGGGCGGGACTGAAGCTTTCTTT
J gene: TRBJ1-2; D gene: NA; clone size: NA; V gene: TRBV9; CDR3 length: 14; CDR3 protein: CASSDASLGHGYTF; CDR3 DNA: TGTGCCAGCAGCGACGCCTCCCTTGGGCATGGCTACACCTTC
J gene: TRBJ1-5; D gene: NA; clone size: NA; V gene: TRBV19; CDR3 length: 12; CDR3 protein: CASSANNQPQHF; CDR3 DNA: TGTGCCAGTAGTGCTAACAATCAGCCCCAGCATTTT
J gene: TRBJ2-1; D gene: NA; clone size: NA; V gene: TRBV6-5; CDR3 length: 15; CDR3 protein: CASSYSVSSYNEQFF; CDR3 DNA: TGTGCCAGCAGTTACTCGGTCAGCTCCTACAATGAGCAGTTCTTC
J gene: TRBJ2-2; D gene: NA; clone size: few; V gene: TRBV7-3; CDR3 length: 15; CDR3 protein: CASSPAGSPGGELFF; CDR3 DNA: TGTGCCAGCAGCCCCGCGGGATCCCCCGGCGGGGAGCTGTTTTTT
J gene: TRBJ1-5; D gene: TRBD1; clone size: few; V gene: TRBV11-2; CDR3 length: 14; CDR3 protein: CASSLGTGYQPQHF; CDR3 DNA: TGTGCCAGCAGCCTTGGGACAGGTTATCAGCCCCAGCATTTT
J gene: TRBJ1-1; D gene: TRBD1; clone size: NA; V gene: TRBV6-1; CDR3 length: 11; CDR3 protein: CASRRDRGAFF; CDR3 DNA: TGTGCCAGCAGGAGGGACAGGGGGGCTTTCTTT
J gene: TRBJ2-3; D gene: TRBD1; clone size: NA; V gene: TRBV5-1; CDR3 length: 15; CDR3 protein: CASSLGTGGIDTQYF; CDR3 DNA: TGCGCCAGCAGCTTGGGGACAGGGGGGATAGATACGCAGTATTTT
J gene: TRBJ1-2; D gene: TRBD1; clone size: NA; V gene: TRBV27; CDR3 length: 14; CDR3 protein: CASSLNRGKAGYTF; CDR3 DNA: TGTGCCAGCAGTTTAAACAGGGGAAAGGCTGGCTACACCTTC
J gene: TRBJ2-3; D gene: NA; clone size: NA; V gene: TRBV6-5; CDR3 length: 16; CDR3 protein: CASSSVPHPSTDTQYF; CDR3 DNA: TGTGCCAGCAGTTCCGTCCCTCACCCTAGCACAGATACGCAGTATTTT
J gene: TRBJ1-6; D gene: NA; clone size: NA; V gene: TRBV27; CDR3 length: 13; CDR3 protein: CASSSRADSPLHF; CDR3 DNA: TGTGCCAGCAGTTCCCGGGCGGATTCACCCCTCCACTTT
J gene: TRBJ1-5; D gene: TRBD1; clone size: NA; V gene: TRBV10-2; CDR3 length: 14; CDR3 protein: CASKGQGVDQPQHF; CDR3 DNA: TGCGCCAGCAAGGGACAGGGAGTGGATCAGCCCCAGCATTTT
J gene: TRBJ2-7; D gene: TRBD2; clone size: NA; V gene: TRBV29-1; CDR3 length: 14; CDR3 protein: CSVEIGLARNEQYF; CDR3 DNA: TGCAGCGTTGAAATTGGACTAGCTAGGAACGAGCAGTACTTC
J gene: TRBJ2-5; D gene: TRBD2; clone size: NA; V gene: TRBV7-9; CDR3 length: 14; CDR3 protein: CASRPTGGRETQYF; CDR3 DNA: TGTGCCAGCAGGCCTACGGGGGGTAGAGAGACCCAGTACTTC
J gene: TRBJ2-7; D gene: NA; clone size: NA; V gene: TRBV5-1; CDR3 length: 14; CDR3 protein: CASSLVLGGGEQYF; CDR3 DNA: TGCGCCAGCAGCTTGGTTTTGGGGGGAGGCGAGCAGTACTTC
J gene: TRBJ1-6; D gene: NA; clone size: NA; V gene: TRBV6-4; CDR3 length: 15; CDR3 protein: CASSAKDGGNSPLHF; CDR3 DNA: TGTGCCAGCAGTGCCAAGGACGGGGGTAATTCACCCCTCCACTTT
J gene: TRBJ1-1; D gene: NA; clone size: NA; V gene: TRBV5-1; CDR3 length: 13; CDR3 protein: CASSLFVGLEAFF; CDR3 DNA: TGCGCCAGCAGCTTGTTTGTAGGGTTGGAAGCTTTCTTT
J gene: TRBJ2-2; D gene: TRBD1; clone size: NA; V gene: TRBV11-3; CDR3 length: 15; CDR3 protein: CASRPRTGTHRELFF; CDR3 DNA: TGTGCCAGCCGACCCCGGACAGGGACACATCGGGAGCTGTTTTTT
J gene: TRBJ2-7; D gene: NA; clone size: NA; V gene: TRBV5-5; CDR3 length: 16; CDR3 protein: CASSLAIYGNSYEQYF; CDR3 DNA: TGTGCCAGCAGCTTGGCCATTTATGGCAACTCCTACGAGCAGTACTTC
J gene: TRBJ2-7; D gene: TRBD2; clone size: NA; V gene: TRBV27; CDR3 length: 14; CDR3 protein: CASSLGGSLYEQYF; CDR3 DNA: TGTGCCAGCAGTTTGGGCGGGAGCCTCTACGAGCAGTACTTC
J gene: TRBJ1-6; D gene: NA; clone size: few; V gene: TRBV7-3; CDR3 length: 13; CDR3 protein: CASSLGSNSPLHF; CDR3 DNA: TGTGCCAGCAGCTTAGGCAGCAATTCACCCCTCCACTTT
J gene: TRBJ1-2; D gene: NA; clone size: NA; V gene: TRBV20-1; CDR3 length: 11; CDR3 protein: CSARRDLGYTF; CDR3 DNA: TGCAGTGCTAGAAGGGACTTGGGCTACACCTTC
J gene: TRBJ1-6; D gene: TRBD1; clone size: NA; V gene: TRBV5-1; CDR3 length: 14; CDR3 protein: CASSRDRGNSPLHF; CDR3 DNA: TGCGCCAGCAGCCGGGACAGGGGTAATTCACCCCTCCACTTT
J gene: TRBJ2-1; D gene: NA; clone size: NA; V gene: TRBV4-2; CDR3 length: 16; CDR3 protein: CASSQSQGSPYNEQFF; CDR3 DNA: TGTGCCAGCAGCCAATCCCAGGGAAGCCCCTACAATGAGCAGTTCTTC
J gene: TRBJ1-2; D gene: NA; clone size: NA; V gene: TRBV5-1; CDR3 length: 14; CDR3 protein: CASSPPTVLYGYTF; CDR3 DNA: TGCGCCAGCAGCCCCCCGACGGTGCTCTATGGCTACACCTTC